These 21 T cell receptor beta chains were sequenced from one sample in a study of response to subunit inactivated influenza vaccine. TCRdb re-called the RT-PCR reads with MiXCR, one entry per CDR3 protein. The sample shows roughly 500,000 distinct CDR3 sequences, approximately 24% of them seen only once. These sequences were also reported in another study, on T cells expressing NK-cell markers. That source adds: The authors made TCR beta cDNA libraries by 5'RACE template switching. This switching added a universal primer site and UMIs.

This material consisted of CD4+ T cells sorted from PBMCs, taken approximately 12 days after vaccination. These receptors were taken from a man aged 45-60 years who received an inactivated influenza vaccine.

There are a few counts of this clonotype. The J gene is TRBJ2-2, the V gene TRBV28; tentative D call: TRBD2 (6 bases). CDR3 length: 14 residues. Trimming removed 7 bases from V and 4 bases from J, with 13 bases in between. The germline V gene encodes CDR1 MDHEN and CDR2 SYDVKM. CDR3 DNA sequence: TGTGCCAGCATCCTGGGAGGAAGCACCGGGGAGCTGTTTTTT. Protein product: CASILGGSTGELFF.

This clonotype appeared a few times. In DNA form, the CDR3 reads TGCGCCAGCAGCCAAGGCCTTCGGGGGAACAGCAATCAGCCCCAGCATTTT. Residues: CASSQGLRGNSNQPQHF. The V gene is TRBV4-1, the J gene TRBJ1-5; possible D gene TRBD1, 5 bases. The CDR3 runs 17 residues. Germline V gives CDR1 MGHRA, CDR2 YSYEKL. The V gene lost 1 base and the J gene lost 1 base, with 14 bases spanning the gap.

The gene calls are TRBV7-2 and TRBJ1-5; tentatively, D is TRBD1 (6 bases). The germline CDR1 and CDR2 sequences are SGHTA and FQGNSA. This CDR3 contains 15 residues. The ends were cut back, 4 bases at V and 3 bases at J, with 13 bases in the middle. The CDR3 region has the DNA TGTGCCAGCAGCTCCCAAGGGGGGTTCAATCAGCCCCAGCATTTT. Its protein is CASSSQGGFNQPQHF.

The rearrangement joins TRBV9 to TRBJ2-6; 7 bases align to TRBD1. Germline V CDR1 and CDR2: SGDLS, YYNGEE. J gave up 0 bases and V 4 bases, and 16 bases lay outside the gene matches. The CDR3 totals 20 residues. The CDR3 loop is CASSPMRRTGQSSGANVLTF. The CDR3 region has the DNA TGTGCCAGCAGCCCCATGAGGAGGACGGGACAGAGCTCTGGGGCCAACGTCCTGACTTTC.

This chain joins TRBV3-1 and TRBJ1-1, with 11 bases that match TRBD1. V shed 0 bases and J 4 bases; nucleotides not matched to a gene: 4. In germline, CDR1 is LGHDT, CDR2 YNNKEL (reference sequence). This CDR3 is built from 16 residues. CDR3 nucleotide sequence: TGTGCCAGCAGCCAAGAGGTAGGGACAGGGGGCACTGAAGCTTTCTTT. Amino acids: CASSQEVGTGGTEAFF.

V and J are TRBV10-3 and TRBJ2-7, with TRBD2 matching over 8 bases. There are 12 residues in the CDR3. With 10 bases clipped from V and 5 bases from J, the junction kept 7 bases outside the gene matches. From germline, CDR1 is ENHRY and CDR2 SYGVKD. CDR3: CATGTSGDEQYF. CDR3 DNA sequence: TGTGCCACTGGGACTAGTGGCGACGAGCAGTACTTC.

The V gene is TRBV6-2 or TRBV6-3, the J gene TRBJ2-5; D possibly corresponds to TRBD2 (5 bases). CDR3 size: 15 residues. Per the germline V gene, CDR1 is MNHEY and CDR2 is SVGEGT. Trimming removed 2 bases from V and 5 bases from J, with 15 bases in between. DNA for the CDR3: TGTGCCAGCAGTTACCTAGAGACCAGAGGGGAGACCCAGTACTTC. It yields the protein CASSYLETRGETQYF.

This chain connects TRBV7-9 to TRBJ1-4; a weak D match, TRBD1 (6 bases). CDR1 SEHNR and CDR2 FQNEAQ come from the germline V gene (reference sequence). The V gene lost 5 bases and the J gene lost 8 bases, with 15 bases spanning the gap. The CDR3 loop spans 14 amino acids. The CDR3 reads CASSPIGGREKLFF. In DNA form, the CDR3 reads TGTGCCAGCAGCCCCATTGGGGGGCGCGAAAAACTGTTTTTT.

This rearrangement joins TRBV10-3 to TRBJ2-2; D is perhaps TRBD1 (5 bases). The CDR3 sequence is 14 residues long. V shed 4 bases and J shed 1 base, with 7 bases lying between them. Germline values: CDR1 ENHRY, CDR2 SYGVKD. For the CDR3, the DNA is TGTGCCATCAGTGGCCAGGGGAACACCGGGGAGCTGTTTTTT. It codes for CAISGQGNTGELFF.

The chain links TRBV5-1 to TRBJ1-1; 7 nucleotides align to TRBD1. The CDR3 spans 15 residues. Looked up from germline, CDR1 is SGHRS and CDR2 is YFSETQ. J lost 0 bases, V lost 0 bases, and 2 bases had no gene match. CDR3 coding DNA: TGCGCCAGCAGCTTGGGGGGACAGATGAACACTGAAGCTTTCTTT. Translation gives CASSLGGQMNTEAFF.

This chain joins TRBV2 and TRBJ2-4; a possible D gene is TRBD1 (6 bases). The length of the CDR3 is 15 residues. Germline lookup yields CDR1 SNHLY and CDR2 FYNNEI. Trimming removed 6 bases from V and 3 bases from J, with 15 bases in between. CDR3 bases: TGTGCCAGCAGAGACACCGGGACAAGCAAAAACATTCAGTACTTC. Residues: CASRDTGTSKNIQYF.

This clonotype was detected a few times. This rearrangement joins TRBV5-5 to TRBJ2-3; 7 bases align to TRBD2. This CDR3 contains 15 residues. Germline V gene data show CDR1 as SGHKS and CDR2 as YYEKEE (reference sequence). V lost 4 bases, J lost 0 bases, and 5 bases stayed unmatched. As DNA, the CDR3 is TGTGCCAGCAGCCAAACTAGCGCTAGCACAGATACGCAGTATTTT. It translates to CASSQTSASTDTQYF.

This clonotype was seen only a few times. V gene TRBV20-1 combines with J gene TRBJ1-5; a possible D gene is TRBD1 (5 bases). Deletions cut 0 bases from V and 2 bases from J, with 20 bases between. This CDR3 spans 18 amino acids. Germline CDR1 DFQATT, CDR2 SNEGSKA (reference sequence). The DNA for the CDR3 is TGCAGTGCTAGAGATGACCAAACAGGACTGAGGGGCAATCAGCCCCAGCATTTT. As protein: CSARDDQTGLRGNQPQHF.

V is TRBV6-2 or TRBV6-3 and J is TRBJ2-7; 11 nucleotides line up with TRBD1. The CDR3 has 15 residues. Looked up from germline, CDR1 is MNHEY and CDR2 is SVGEGT. Trimming cost V 2 bases and J 6 bases; bases outside gene matches: 6. DNA of the CDR3: TGTGCCAGCAGTTACCCGCCCGGGACAGGGGGCGAGCAGTACTTC. It is translated as CASSYPPGTGGEQYF.

This clonotype was observed a handful of times. The chain joins TRBV12-3 or TRBV12-4 to TRBJ1-6; possible D gene TRBD1, 6 bases. Trimming stripped 5 bases from V and 7 bases from J, with 15 bases between. The CDR3 totals 15 residues. The CDR3 DNA follows: TGTGCCAGCAGTGTCTCTCAGGGGTGGAATTCACCCCTCCACTTT. The encoded protein is CASSVSQGWNSPLHF.

The chain is built from TRBV7-3 and TRBJ2-3; a possible D gene is TRBD2 (6 bases). Germline CDR1 is SGHTA and CDR2 is FQGTGA. Between the trimmed V and J ends, which lost 1 base and 0 bases, there was a span of 11 bases. CDR3 length: 16 amino acids. CDR3 in amino acids: CASSLNPGTSTDTQYF. CDR3 in DNA: TGTGCCAGCAGCTTAAACCCCGGGACTAGCACAGATACGCAGTATTTT.

This clonotype was recorded many times. This chain uses TRBV28 with TRBJ2-3; 11 positions agree with TRBD2. The CDR3 spans 17 residues. V lost 6 bases and J lost 4; bases outside the gene matches: 12. Germline values: CDR1 MDHEN, CDR2 SYDVKM. The CDR3: CASSRLAGGNGADTQYF. DNA of the CDR3: TGTGCCAGCAGCCGCCTAGCGGGGGGCAATGGGGCAGATACGCAGTATTTT.

This clonotype was counted many times. CDR3 DNA sequence: TGCAGTGCTAGGGGGACTAGCGGGAGGTTTGCCAAAAACATTCAGTACTTC. It specifies CSARGTSGRFAKNIQYF. The V gene is TRBV20-1, the J gene TRBJ2-4, with 15 bases identical to TRBD2. V gave up 3 bases and J gave up 1 base; unmatched junction bases: 4. The CDR3 sequence is 17 residues long. The germline CDR1 and CDR2 sequences are DFQATT and SNEGSKA (reference sequence).

This rearrangement joins TRBV29-1 to TRBJ1-1; tentatively, D is TRBD1 (6 bases). This CDR3 is built from 13 residues. Germline V gene data show CDR1 as SQVTM and CDR2 as ANQGSEA. Trimming removed 7 bases from V and 2 bases from J, with 14 bases in between. The CDR3 DNA reads as TGCAGCGCCCTTGGGGGGCGCAACACTGAAGCTTTCTTT. Its translation: CSALGGRNTEAFF.

This sequence joins TRBV5-1 and TRBJ2-7; 12 nucleotides agree with TRBD2. This CDR3 contains 15 residues. From germline, CDR1 is SGHRS and CDR2 YFSETQ. The junction had 8 bases not matched to a gene; V was cut back by 4 bases and J by 6 bases. The CDR3 reads CASSQRLAGVGEQYF. CDR3 sequence (DNA): TGCGCCAGCAGCCAGAGACTAGCGGGAGTCGGCGAGCAGTACTTC.

V usage is TRBV7-9 and J usage is TRBJ2-5; TRBD1 agrees at 8 bases. The ends lost 5 bases at V and 4 bases at J; junction bases unmatched: 12. From germline, CDR1 is SEHNR and CDR2 FQNEAQ (reference sequence). CDR3 length: 16 amino acids. The CDR3 protein is CASSPPFRTGRETQYF. In DNA form, the CDR3 reads TGTGCCAGCAGCCCGCCCTTCCGGACAGGGCGAGAGACCCAGTACTTC.